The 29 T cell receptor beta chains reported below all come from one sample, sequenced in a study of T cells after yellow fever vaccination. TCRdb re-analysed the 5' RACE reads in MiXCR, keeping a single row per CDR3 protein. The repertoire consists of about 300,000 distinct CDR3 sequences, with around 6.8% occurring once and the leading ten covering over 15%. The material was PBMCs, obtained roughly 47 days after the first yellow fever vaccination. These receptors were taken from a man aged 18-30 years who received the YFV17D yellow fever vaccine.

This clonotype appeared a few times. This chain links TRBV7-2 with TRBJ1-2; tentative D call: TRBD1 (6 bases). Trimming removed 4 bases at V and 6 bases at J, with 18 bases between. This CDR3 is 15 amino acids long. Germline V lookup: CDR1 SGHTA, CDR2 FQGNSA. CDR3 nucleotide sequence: TGTGCCAGCAGCTCCAGGGTTTGGGGGCGGGATGGCTACACCTTC. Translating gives CASSSRVWGRDGYTF.

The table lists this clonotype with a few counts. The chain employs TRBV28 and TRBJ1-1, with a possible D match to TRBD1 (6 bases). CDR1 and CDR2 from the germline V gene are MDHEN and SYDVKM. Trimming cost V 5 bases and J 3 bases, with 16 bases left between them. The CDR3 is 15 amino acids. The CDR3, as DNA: TGTGCCAGCAGTCTTCGACAGGACGGGTACACTGAAGCTTTCTTT. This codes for CASSLRQDGYTEAFF.

CDR3 DNA: TGCAGTACCGGAAGAGGGGAGGACGGGGAGCTGTTTTTT. Its translation: CSTGRGEDGELFF. The chain employs TRBV20-1 and TRBJ2-2; possibly TRBD2 for D (6 bases). The CDR3 loop spans 13 amino acids. V lost 8 bases and J 7 bases, leaving 17 bases between the germline ends. Germline CDR1 is DFQATT and CDR2 is SNEGSKA (reference sequence).

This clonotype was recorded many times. In nucleotides, the CDR3 is TGCAGCGTTGGGGGGACGGTATACAATGAGCAGTTCTTC. It encodes CSVGGTVYNEQFF. This sequence joins TRBV29-1 and TRBJ2-1, with D tentatively TRBD1 or TRBD2 (5 bases each). CDR1 and CDR2 from the germline V gene are SQVTM and ANQGSEA. Trimming took off 4 bases at V and 4 bases at J, with 11 bases between the two ends. This CDR3 region has 13 residues.

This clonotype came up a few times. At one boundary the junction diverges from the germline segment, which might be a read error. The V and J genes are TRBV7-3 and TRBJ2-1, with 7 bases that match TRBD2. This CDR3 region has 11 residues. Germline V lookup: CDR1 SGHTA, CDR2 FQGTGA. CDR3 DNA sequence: TGTGCCAGCGAAATGGGGGGGTGGAAGGTCTTC. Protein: CASEMGGWKVF.

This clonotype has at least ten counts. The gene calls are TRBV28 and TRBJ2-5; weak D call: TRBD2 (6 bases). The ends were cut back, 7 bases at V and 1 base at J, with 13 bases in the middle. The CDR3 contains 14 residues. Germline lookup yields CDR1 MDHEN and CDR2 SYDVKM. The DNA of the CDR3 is TGTGCCAGCAATAAAGGAGGGGCCCAAGAGACCCAGTACTTC. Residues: CASNKGGAQETQYF.

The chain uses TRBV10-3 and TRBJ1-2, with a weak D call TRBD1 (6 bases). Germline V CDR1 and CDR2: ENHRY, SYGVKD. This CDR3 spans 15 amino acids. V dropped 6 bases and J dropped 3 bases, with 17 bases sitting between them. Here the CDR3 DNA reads TGTGCCATCAGAGCTGGAGCAGGGGACGACTATGGCTACACCTTC. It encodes CAIRAGAGDDYGYTF.

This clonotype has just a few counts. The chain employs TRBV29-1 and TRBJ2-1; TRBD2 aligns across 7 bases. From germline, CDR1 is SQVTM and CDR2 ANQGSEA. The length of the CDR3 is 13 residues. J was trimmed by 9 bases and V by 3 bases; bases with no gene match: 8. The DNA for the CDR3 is TGCAGCGTTGAGCGGACTAGTCACGGTGAGCAGTTCTTC. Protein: CSVERTSHGEQFF.

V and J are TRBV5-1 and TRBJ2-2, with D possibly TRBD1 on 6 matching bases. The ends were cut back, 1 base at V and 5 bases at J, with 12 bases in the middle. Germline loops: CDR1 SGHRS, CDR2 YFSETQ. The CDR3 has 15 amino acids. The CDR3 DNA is TGCGCCAGCAGCTTGCTTGGACAGATGACCGGGGAGCTGTTTTTT. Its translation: CASSLLGQMTGELFF. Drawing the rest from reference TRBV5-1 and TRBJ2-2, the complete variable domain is KAGVTQTPRYLIKTRGQQVTLSCSPISGHRSVSWYQQTPGQGLQFLFEYFSETQRNKGNFPGRFSGRQFSNSRSEMNVSTLELGDSALYLCASSLLGQMTGELFFGEGSRLTVL.

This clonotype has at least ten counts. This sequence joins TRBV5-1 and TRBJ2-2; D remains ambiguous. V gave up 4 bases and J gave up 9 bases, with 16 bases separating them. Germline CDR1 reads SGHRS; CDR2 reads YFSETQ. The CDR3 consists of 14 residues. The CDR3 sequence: CASSMLSEGWELFF. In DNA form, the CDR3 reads TGCGCCAGCAGCATGCTGTCGGAAGGATGGGAGCTGTTTTTT.

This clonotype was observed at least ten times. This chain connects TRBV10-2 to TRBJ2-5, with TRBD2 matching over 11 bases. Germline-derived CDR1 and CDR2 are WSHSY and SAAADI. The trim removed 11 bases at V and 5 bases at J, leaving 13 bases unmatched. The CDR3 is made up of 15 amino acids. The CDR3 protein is CASQWGLAVGETQYF. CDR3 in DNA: TGCGCCTCCCAATGGGGACTAGCGGTCGGTGAGACCCAGTACTTC.

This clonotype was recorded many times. Here the CDR3 reads CASRTGTPGEPFF. The CDR3 nucleotides are TGTGCCAGCAGGACGGGGACACCCGGGGAACCTTTCTTT. The rearrangement joins TRBV28 to TRBJ1-1, with D possibly being TRBD1 (6 bases). Germline V gene lookup returns CDR1 MDHEN and CDR2 SYDVKM. Trimming left V 6 bases short and J 12 bases short, with 20 bases between. The CDR3 has 13 residues. The full variable domain, rest sourced from reference TRBV28 and TRBJ1-1, is DVKVTQSSRYLVKRTGEKVFLECVQDMDHENMFWYRQDPGLGLRLIYFSYDVKMKEKGDIPEGYSVSREKKERFSLILESASTNQTSMYLCASRTGTPGEPFFGQGTRLTVV.

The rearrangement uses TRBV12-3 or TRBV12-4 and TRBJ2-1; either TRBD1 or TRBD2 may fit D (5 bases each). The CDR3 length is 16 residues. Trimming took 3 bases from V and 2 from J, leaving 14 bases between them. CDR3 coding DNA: TGTGCCAGCAGTTTGTCGGGACCCCAAGCCTACAATGAGCAGTTCTTC. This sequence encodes CASSLSGPQAYNEQFF.

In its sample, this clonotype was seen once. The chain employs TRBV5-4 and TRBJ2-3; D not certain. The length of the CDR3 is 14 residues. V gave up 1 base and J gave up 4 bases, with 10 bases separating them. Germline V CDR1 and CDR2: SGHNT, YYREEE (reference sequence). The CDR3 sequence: CASSLPQNPDTQYF. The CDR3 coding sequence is TGTGCCAGCAGCTTGCCTCAGAACCCAGATACGCAGTATTTT.

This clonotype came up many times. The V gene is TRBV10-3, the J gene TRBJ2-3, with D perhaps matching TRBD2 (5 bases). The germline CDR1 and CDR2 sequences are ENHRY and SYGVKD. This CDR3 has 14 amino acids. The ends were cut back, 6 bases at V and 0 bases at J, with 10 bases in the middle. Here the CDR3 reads CAIRFEGSTDTQYF. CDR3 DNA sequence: TGTGCCATCAGATTTGAGGGAAGCACAGATACGCAGTATTTT.

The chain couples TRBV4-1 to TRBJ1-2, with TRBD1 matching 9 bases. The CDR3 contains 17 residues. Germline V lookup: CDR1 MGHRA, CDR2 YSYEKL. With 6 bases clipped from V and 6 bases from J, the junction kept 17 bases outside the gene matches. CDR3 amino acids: CASRKPYTRQGGDGYTF. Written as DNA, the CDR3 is TGCGCCAGCAGAAAGCCTTATACGCGACAGGGGGGGGATGGCTACACCTTC.

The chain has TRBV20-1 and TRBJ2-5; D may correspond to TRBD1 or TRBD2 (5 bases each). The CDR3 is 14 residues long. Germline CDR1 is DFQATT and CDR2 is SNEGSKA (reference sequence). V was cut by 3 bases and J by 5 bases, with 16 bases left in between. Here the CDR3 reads CSASRDPAMETQYF. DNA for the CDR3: TGCAGTGCTAGCCGGGACCCCGCTATGGAGACCCAGTACTTC.

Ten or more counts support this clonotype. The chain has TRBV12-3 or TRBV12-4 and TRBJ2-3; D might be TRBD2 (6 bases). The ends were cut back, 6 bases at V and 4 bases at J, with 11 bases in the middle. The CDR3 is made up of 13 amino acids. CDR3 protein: CASSTTSPDTQYF. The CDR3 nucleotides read TGTGCCAGCAGCACTACTAGCCCAGATACGCAGTATTTT.

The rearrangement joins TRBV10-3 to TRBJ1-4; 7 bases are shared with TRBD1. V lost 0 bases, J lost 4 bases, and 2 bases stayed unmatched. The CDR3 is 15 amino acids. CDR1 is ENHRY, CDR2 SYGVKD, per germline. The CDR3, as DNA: TGTGCCATCAGTGAGTCGGGACAGCTTAATGAAAAACTGTTTTTT. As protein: CAISESGQLNEKLFF.

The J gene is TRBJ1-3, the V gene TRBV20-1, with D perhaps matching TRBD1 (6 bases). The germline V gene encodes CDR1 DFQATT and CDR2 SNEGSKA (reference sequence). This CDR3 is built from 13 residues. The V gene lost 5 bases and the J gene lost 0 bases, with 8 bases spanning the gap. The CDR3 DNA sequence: TGCAGTGCTCAGGACAGCTCTGGAAACACCATATATTTT. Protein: CSAQDSSGNTIYF.

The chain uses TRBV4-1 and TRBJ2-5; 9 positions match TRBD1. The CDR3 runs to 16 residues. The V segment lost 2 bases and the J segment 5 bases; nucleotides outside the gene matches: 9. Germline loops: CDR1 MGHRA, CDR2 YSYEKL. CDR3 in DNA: TGCGCCAGCAGCCAATCCGGGACAGGGTCTGGGGAGACCCAGTACTTC. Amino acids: CASSQSGTGSGETQYF.

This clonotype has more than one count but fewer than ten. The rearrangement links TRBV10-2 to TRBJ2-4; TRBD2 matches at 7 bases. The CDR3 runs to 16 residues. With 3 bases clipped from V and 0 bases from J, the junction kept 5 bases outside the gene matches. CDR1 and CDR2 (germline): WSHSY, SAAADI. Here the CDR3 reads CASSDLASGAKNIQYF. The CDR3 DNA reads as TGCGCCAGCAGTGATCTAGCTAGCGGAGCCAAAAACATTCAGTACTTC.

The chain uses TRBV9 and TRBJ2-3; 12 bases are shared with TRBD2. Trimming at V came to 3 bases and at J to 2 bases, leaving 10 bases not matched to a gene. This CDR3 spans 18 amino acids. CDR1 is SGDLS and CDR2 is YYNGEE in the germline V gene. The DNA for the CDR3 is TGTGCCAGCAGCGAGGGAGGGCTAGCGGGGGGGGCCACAGATACGCAGTATTTT. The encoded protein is CASSEGGLAGGATDTQYF.

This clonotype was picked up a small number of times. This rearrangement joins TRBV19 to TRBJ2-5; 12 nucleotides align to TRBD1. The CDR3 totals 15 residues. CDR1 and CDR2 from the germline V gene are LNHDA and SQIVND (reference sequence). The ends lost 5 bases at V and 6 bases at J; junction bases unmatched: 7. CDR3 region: CASSPTGQGAKTQYF. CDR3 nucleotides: TGTGCCAGTAGTCCTACGGGACAGGGGGCAAAGACCCAGTACTTC.

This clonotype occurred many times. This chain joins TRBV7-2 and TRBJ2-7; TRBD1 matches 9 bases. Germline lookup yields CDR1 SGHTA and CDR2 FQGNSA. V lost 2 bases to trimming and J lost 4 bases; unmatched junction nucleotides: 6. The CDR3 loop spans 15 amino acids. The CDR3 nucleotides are TGTGCCAGCAGCTTAAATGGACAGGGGATATACGAGCAGTACGTC. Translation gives CASSLNGQGIYEQYV.

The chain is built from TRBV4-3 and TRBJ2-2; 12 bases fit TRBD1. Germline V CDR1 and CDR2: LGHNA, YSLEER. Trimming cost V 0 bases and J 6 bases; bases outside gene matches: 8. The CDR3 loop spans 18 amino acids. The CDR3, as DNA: TGCGCCAGCAGCCAAGAAGGGGGGACAGGGGGCGCTTCCGGGGAGCTGTTTTTT. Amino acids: CASSQEGGTGGASGELFF.

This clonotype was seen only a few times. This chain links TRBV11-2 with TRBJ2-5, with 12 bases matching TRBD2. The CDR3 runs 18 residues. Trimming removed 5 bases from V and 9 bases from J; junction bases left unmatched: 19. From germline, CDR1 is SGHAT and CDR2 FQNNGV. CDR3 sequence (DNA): TGTGCCAGCAGCCCGAAGGCGACTAGCGGGGGAGGCTGTACGGCCCAGTACTTC. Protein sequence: CASSPKATSGGGCTAQYF.

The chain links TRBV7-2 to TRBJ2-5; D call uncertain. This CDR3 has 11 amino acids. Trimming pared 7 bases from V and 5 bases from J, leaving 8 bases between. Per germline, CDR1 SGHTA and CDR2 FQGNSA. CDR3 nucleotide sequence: TGTGCCAGCACCCCGTCGGAGACCCAGTACTTC. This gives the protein CASTPSETQYF.

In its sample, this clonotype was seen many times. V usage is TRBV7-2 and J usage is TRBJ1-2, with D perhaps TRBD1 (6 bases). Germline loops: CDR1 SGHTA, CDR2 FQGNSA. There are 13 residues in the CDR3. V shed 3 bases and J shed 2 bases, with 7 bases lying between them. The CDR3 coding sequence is TGTGCCAGCAGCTTTGGACAGAACTATGGCTACACCTTC. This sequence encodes CASSFGQNYGYTF.